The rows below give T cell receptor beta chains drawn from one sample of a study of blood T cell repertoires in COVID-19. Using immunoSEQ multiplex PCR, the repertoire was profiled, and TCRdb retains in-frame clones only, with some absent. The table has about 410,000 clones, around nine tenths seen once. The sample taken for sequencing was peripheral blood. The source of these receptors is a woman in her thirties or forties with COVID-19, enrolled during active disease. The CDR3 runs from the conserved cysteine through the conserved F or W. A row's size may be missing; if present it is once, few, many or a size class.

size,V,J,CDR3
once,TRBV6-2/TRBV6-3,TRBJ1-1,CASSYIISPVRAEAFF
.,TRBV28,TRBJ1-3,CASSLTPSGSGNTIYF
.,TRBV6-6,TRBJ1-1,CASSRQEAFF
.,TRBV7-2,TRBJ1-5,CASSLPSGGPQHF
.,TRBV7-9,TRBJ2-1,CASSPREAGGEQFF
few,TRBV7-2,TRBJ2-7,CASSTAGGPSYEQYF
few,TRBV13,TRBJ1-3,CASSSMDRRHGNTIYF
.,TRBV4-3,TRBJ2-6,CASSQEGSSSGANVLTF
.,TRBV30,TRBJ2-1,CAWSRLPDSGAYNEQFF
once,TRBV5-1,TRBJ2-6,CASSLWATGANVLTF
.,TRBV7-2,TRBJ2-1,CANTKNAGPYNEQFF
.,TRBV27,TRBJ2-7,CASSLGGTYVKQYF
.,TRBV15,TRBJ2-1,CATRGQGYNEQFF
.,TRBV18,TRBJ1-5,CASSRQGNNQPQHF
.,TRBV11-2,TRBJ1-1,CASSSTGWANTEAFF
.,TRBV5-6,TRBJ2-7,CASSLDRSSYEQYF
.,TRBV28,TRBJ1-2,CASTPSGQGAYGYTF
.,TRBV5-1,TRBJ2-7,CASSSGGQGTYEQYF
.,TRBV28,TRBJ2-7,CASSPGTVPYEQYF